This T cell receptor beta chain was found in a study of radiotherapy plus CTLA-4 blockade in lung cancer. Study details: Objective responses were recorded in around a sixth of patients, with disease control recorded in 25% to 35%. Study-wide results and caveats: Reported findings show early blood T cell clone dynamics, with interferon-beta, best predicted response. In blood, TCR clones derived from the tumor expanded after radiotherapy plus ipilimumab.

Chemo-refractory metastatic non-small-cell lung cancer patients were treated with focal radiation plus CTLA-4 blockade with ipilimumab. This clone was recorded only once. Its specificity is unknown. V was trimmed by 6 bases and J by 4 bases, leaving 12 bases between them. This CDR3 region has 13 residues. Germline assignment: CDR1 KGHSH and CDR2 LQKENI. Assay: immunoSEQ multiplex PCR; the TCRdb copy retains only in-frame clones and omits some. The sample lists more than 90,000 clones; 80% to 90% were seen once. The chain links TRBV18 to TRBJ1-1; D perhaps matches TRBD1 (5 bases). The specimen comprised peripheral blood, sampled from a patient treated with radiotherapy plus ipilimumab. This receptor was taken from a human donor with non-small cell lung cancer that progressed on radiotherapy plus ipilimumab. This CDR3 reads CASSTQGGTEAFF. CDR3 DNA sequence: TGTGCCAGCTCGACTCAGGGTGGCACTGAAGCTTTCTTT.